Below, 10 T cell receptor beta chains from the same sample are listed, as sequenced in a study of T cells in Graves' hyperthyroidism and ophthalmopathy. Amplification targeted TCR beta CDR3 regions from RNA transcripts. Carried out on the TCR CDR3, a first-round RT-PCR used the HTBI primer set. Via MiXCR, TCRdb re-called the multiplex PCR reads, giving one row per CDR3 protein. The sample lists approximately 330,000 distinct CDR3 sequences; roughly an eighth were seen once. The sequenced sample was blood. The receptors were sampled from a woman between 35 and 50 years old with Graves' ophthalmopathy.

The chain recombines TRBV14 with TRBJ2-7, with 7 bases that match TRBD1. The CDR3 consists of 16 residues. From germline, CDR1 is SGHDN and CDR2 FVKESK. Trimming cost V 1 base and J 4 bases; bases outside gene matches: 10. Here the CDR3 reads CASSQGLTGLTYEQYF. CDR3 DNA sequence: TGTGCCAGCAGCCAAGGCCTGACAGGGCTAACGTACGAGCAGTACTTC.

This clonotype was observed a handful of times. This chain links TRBV12-3 or TRBV12-4 with TRBJ2-1, with D perhaps TRBD1 or TRBD2 (6 bases each). Trimming shortened V by 2 bases and J by 9 bases, and 8 bases separated the two germline ends. CDR3 length: 12 amino acids. The CDR3 DNA sequence: TGTGCCAGCAGTTTATGGGGGGCTGAGCAGTTCTTC. This codes for CASSLWGAEQFF.

This clonotype was seen many times. The V call is TRBV29-1, the J call TRBJ2-6; D is possibly TRBD1 or TRBD2 (5 bases each). V was trimmed by 4 bases and J by 12 bases, leaving 13 bases between them. Germline lookup yields CDR1 SQVTM and CDR2 ANQGSEA. CDR3 size: 12 residues. CDR3: CSVGDPRGVLTF. For the CDR3, the DNA is TGCAGCGTTGGGGACCCCAGAGGCGTCCTGACTTTC.

Many counts were recorded for this clonotype. The genes are TRBV2 and TRBJ1-4, with a tentative D call TRBD1 (5 bases). The ends were cut back, 4 bases at V and 3 bases at J, with 12 bases in the middle. The germline V gene encodes CDR1 SNHLY and CDR2 FYNNEI. The CDR3 is 15 residues long. The CDR3 protein is CASSVGLTANEKLFF. The CDR3 DNA is TGTGCCAGCAGTGTGGGACTGACCGCTAATGAAAAACTGTTTTTT. The entire variable domain, with the rest obtained from reference TRBV2 and TRBJ1-4, is as follows: EPEVTQTPSHQVTQMGQEVILRCVPISNHLYFYWYRQILGQKVEFLVSFYNNEISEKSEIFDDQFSVERPDGSNFTLKIRSTKLEDSAMYFCASSVGLTANEKLFFGSGTQLSVL.

There are many counts of this clonotype. The V gene is TRBV19, the J gene TRBJ1-2, with D perhaps TRBD1 (6 bases). Germline CDR1 and CDR2: LNHDA and SQIVND (reference sequence). V was trimmed by 1 base and J by 3 bases, leaving 9 bases between them. The CDR3 is made up of 14 amino acids. As DNA, the CDR3 is TGTGCCAGTAGTATAGTTGGGGGCGACTATGGCTACACCTTC. Its protein product is CASSIVGGDYGYTF.

The chain is built from TRBV13 and TRBJ2-3; 11 bases are a match to TRBD2. The CDR3 contains 15 residues. Looked up from germline, CDR1 is PRHDT and CDR2 is FYEKMQ (reference sequence). Trimming took 2 bases from V and 13 from J; bases not matched to a gene: 11. In DNA form, the CDR3 reads TGTGCCAGCAGCTTATTCCTAGCGGGGGGTCTGAGAGAGTATTTT. The encoded protein is CASSLFLAGGLREYF.

This rearrangement joins TRBV27 to TRBJ1-1, with D perhaps TRBD1 (6 bases). The CDR3 is 14 residues long. Germline V gene lookup returns CDR1 MNHEY and CDR2 SMNVEV (reference sequence). V was trimmed by 6 bases and J by 2 bases, leaving 13 bases between them. In nucleotides, the CDR3 is TGTGCCAGCAGCTCGCAGGGGAACAACACTGAAGCTTTCTTT. Amino acid sequence: CASSSQGNNTEAFF.

In its sample, this clonotype was seen many times. CDR3 DNA: TGTGCCAGCAGCTTAGATCGGGCCTCTGGGGCCCAGCATTTT. It translates to CASSLDRASGAQHF. This chain links TRBV7-2 with TRBJ1-5; D is unclear. CDR1 and CDR2 (germline): SGHTA, FQGNSA. V was cut by 1 base and J by 11 bases, with 15 bases left in between. CDR3 size: 14 residues.

This clonotype has a handful of counts. The V call is TRBV3-1, the J call TRBJ2-7, with D perhaps TRBD1 (6 bases). CDR1 is LGHDT and CDR2 is YNNKEL in the germline V gene (reference sequence). This CDR3 contains 15 residues. V was trimmed by 4 bases and J by 0 bases, leaving 13 bases between them. The CDR3 protein is CASSPVLGGSYEQYF. CDR3 sequence (DNA): TGTGCCAGCAGCCCTGTACTAGGGGGCTCCTACGAGCAGTACTTC.

This clonotype has ten or more counts. This chain joins TRBV28 and TRBJ1-5; D ambiguous. Trimming took 2 bases from V and 7 from J, leaving 21 bases between them. The germline gives CDR1 MDHEN, CDR2 SYDVKM. The length of the CDR3 is 17 residues. The CDR3 coding sequence is TGTGCCAGCAGTTTAATCGATTTCTCGGAGGTAAGGCAGCCCCAGCATTTT. Translation gives CASSLIDFSEVRQPQHF.